This TCR beta chain was retrieved from a study of molecular identifiers for immune sequencing clone quantification. Sorted cell numbers of roughly 19,000 to 1,000,000, with 10%, 30% or 50% RNA, served as input for naive CD8 libraries. For naive CD8 T cells, sorting used the CD8+CD4-CCR7+CD45RA+ phenotype. CDR1 and CDR2 (germline): KGHSH, LQKENI. This CDR3 spans 17 amino acids. The ends were cut back, 3 bases at V and 0 bases at J, with 12 bases in the middle. This clonotype came up many times. TCRdb processed the PCR reads anew with MiXCR; each CDR3 protein has one entry. The profile shows 20,000 to 25,000 distinct CDR3 sequences, roughly a sixth of them singletons.

This sequence joins TRBV18 and TRBJ2-6, with D possibly called TRBD1 or TRBD2 (5 bases each). Sequencing was done on a sample of naive CD8+ T cells from blood, with Jurkat cell RNA spiked in. As for subset: FACS-sorted CD8+CD4-CCR7+CD45RA+ naive T cells. This TCR came from a human donor in good health. Some libraries in this study had Jurkat cell RNA spiked in. The CDR3 loop is CASSPGVLTSGANVLTF. DNA of the CDR3: TGTGCCAGCTCACCGGGGGTCCTGACCTCTGGGGCCAACGTCCTGACTTTC. Full variable domain (missing parts from reference TRBV18 and TRBJ2-6): NAGVMQNPRHLVRRRGQEARLRCSPMKGHSHVYWYRQLPEEGLKFMVYLQKENIIDESGMPKERFSAEFPKEGPSILRIQQVVRGDSAAYFCASSPGVLTSGANVLTFGAGSRLTVL.